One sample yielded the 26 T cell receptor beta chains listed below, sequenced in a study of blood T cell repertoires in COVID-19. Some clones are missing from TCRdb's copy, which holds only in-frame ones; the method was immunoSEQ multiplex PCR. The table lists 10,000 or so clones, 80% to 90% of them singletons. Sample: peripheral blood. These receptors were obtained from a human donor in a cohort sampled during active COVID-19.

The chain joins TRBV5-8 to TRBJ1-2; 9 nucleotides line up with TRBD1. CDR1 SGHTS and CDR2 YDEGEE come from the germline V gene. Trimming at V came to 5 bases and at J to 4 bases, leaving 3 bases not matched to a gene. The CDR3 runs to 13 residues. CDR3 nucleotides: TGTGCCAGCAGTCCGGGACAGGGCTATGGCTACACCTTC. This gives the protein CASSPGQGYGYTF. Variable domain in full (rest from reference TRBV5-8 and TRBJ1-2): EAGVTQSPTHLIKTRGQQATLRCSPISGHTSVYWYQQALGLGLQFLLWYDEGEERNRGNFPPRFSGRQFPNYSSELNVNALELEDSALYLCASSPGQGYGYTFGSGTRLTVV.

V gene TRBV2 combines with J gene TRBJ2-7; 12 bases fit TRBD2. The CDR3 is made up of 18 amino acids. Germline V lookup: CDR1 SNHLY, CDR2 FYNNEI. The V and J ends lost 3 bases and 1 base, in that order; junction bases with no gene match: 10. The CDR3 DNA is TGTGCCAGCAGTGATCGGACTAGCGGGGTTCGATTGTCCTACGAGCAGTACTTC. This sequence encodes CASSDRTSGVRLSYEQYF.

The CDR3 DNA reads as TGTGCCAGCAGCTTAAGGGACAGGCAGAACTATGGCTACACCTTC. This sequence encodes CASSLRDRQNYGYTF. The rearrangement links TRBV7-2 to TRBJ1-2, with 8 bases that match TRBD1. With V trimmed by 2 bases and J by 2 bases, 4 bases remained unmatched. The length of the CDR3 is 15 residues. Germline V gives CDR1 SGHTA, CDR2 FQGNSA. The full variable domain, completed using reference TRBV7-2 and TRBJ1-2, is GAGVSQSPSNKVTEKGKDVELRCDPISGHTALYWYRQSLGQGLEFLIYFQGNSAPDKSGLPSDRFSAERTGGSVSTLTIQRTQQEDSAVYLCASSLRDRQNYGYTFGSGTRLTVV.

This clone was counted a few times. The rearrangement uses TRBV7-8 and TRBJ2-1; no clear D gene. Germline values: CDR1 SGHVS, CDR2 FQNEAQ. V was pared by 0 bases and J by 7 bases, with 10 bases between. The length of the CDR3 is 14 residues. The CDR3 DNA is TGTGCCAGCAGCTTAGCCAGACTGGAGAATGAGCAGTTCTTC. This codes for CASSLARLENEQFF.

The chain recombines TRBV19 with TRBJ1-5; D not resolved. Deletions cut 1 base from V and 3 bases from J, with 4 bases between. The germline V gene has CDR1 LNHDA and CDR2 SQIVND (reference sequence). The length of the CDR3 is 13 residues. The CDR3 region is CASSIGYNQPQHF. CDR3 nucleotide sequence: TGTGCCAGTAGTATAGGTTACAATCAGCCCCAGCATTTT.

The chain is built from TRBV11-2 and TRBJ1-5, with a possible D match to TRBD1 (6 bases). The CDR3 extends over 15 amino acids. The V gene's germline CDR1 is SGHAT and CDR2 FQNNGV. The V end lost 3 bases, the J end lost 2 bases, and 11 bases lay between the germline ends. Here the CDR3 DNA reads TGTGCCAGCAGCTTGGGGGGGCGAGGCAATCAGCCCCAGCATTTT. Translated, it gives CASSLGGRGNQPQHF.

In nucleotides, the CDR3 is TGTGCCAGCAGCTTACAGGGGAACAAGGAGACCCAGTACTTC. It translates to CASSLQGNKETQYF. The chain employs TRBV5-6 and TRBJ2-5; 7 nucleotides agree with TRBD1. Losses at the gene ends were 2 bases for V and 5 bases for J; bases not matched to a gene: 6. The germline CDR1 and CDR2 sequences are SGHDT and YYEEEE. CDR3 length: 14 residues.

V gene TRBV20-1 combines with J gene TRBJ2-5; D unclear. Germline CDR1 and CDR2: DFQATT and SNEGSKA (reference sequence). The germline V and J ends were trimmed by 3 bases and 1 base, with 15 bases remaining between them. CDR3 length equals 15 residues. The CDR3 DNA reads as TGCAGTGCTAGTCTCCGGGTGTCGAGCCAAGAGACCCAGTACTTC. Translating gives CSASLRVSSQETQYF.

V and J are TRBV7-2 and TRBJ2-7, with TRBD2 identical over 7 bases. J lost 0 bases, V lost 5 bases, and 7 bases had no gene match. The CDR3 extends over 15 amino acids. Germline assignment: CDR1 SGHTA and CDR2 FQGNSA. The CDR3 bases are TGTGCCAGCAGCATATTCGGGGACTACTCCTACGAGCAGTACTTC. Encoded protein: CASSIFGDYSYEQYF.

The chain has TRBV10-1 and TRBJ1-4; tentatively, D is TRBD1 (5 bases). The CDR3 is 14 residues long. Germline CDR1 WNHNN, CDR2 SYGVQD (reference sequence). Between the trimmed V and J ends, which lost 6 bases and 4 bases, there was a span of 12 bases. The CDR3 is CASRADRDNEKLFF. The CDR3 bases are TGCGCCAGCAGGGCTGACAGAGATAATGAAAAACTGTTTTTT.

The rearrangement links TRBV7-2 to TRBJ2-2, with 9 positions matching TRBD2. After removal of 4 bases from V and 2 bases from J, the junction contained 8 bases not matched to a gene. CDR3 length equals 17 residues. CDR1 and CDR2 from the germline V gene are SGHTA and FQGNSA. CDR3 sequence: CASSSTSGLANTGELFF. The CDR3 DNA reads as TGTGCCAGCAGCTCGACTAGCGGATTAGCAAACACCGGGGAGCTGTTTTTT.

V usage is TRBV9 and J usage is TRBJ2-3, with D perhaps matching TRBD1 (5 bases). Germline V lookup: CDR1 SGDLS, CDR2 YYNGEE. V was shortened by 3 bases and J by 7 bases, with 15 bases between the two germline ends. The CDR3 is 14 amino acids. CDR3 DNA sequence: TGTGCCAGCAGCGGCCCACAGGAAGGAAATACGCAGTATTTT. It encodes CASSGPQEGNTQYF.

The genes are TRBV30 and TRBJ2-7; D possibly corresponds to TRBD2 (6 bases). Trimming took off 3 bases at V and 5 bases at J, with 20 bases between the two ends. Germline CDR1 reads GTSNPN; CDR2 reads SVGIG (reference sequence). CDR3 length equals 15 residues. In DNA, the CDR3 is TGTGCCTGGAGAGAGGCGTTGGGGGAGGCCCACGAGCAGTACTTC. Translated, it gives CAWREALGEAHEQYF.

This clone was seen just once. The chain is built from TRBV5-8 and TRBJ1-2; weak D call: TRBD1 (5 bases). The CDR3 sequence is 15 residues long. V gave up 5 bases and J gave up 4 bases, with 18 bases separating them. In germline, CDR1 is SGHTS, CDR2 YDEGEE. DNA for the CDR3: TGTGCCAGCAGGGACAACCCCTCGGCGATCTATGGCTACACCTTC. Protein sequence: CASRDNPSAIYGYTF.

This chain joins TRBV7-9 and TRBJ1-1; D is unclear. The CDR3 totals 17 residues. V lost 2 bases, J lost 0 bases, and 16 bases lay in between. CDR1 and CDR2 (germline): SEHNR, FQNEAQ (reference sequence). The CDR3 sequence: CASSLSRETIMNTEAFF. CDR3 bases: TGTGCCAGCAGCTTAAGCCGGGAGACTATAATGAACACTGAAGCTTTCTTT.

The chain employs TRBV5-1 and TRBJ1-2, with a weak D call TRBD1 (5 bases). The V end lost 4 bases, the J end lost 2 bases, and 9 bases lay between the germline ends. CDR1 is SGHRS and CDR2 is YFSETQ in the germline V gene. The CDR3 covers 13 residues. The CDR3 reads CASSPGSNYGYTF. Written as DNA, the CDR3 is TGCGCCAGCAGCCCAGGGTCAAACTATGGCTACACCTTC.

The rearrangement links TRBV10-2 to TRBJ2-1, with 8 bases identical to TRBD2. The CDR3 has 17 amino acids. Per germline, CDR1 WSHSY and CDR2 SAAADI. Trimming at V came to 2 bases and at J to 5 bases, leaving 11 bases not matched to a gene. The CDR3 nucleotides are TGCGCCAGCAGTGAGATAGGAGTAATAGCGGGGAACAATGAGCAGTTCTTC. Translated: CASSEIGVIAGNNEQFF.

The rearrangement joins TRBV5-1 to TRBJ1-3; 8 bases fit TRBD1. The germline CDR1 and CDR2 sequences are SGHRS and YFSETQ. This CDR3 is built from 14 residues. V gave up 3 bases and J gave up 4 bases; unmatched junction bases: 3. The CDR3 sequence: CASSSGTGGNTIYF. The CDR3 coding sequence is TGCGCCAGCAGCTCCGGGACAGGCGGAAACACCATATATTTT.

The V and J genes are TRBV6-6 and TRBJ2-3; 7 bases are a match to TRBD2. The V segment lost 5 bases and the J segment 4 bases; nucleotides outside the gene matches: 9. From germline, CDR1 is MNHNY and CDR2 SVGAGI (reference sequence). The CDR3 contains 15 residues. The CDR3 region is CASSLGRGRSDTQYF. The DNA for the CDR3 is TGTGCCAGCAGTCTGGGGCGGGGGAGGTCAGATACGCAGTATTTT.

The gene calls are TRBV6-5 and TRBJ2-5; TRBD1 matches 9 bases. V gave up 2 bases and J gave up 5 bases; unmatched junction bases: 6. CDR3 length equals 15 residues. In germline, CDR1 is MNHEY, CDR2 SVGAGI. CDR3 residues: CASSYAGTGYETQYF. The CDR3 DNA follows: TGTGCCAGCAGTTACGCCGGGACAGGGTACGAGACCCAGTACTTC.

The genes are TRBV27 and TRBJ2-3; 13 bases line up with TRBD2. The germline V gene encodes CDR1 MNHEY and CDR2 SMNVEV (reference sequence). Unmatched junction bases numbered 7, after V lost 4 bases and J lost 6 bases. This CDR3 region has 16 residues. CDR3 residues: CASSSPLAGGPDTQYF. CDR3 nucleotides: TGTGCCAGCAGTTCCCCACTAGCGGGGGGGCCGGATACGCAGTATTTT.

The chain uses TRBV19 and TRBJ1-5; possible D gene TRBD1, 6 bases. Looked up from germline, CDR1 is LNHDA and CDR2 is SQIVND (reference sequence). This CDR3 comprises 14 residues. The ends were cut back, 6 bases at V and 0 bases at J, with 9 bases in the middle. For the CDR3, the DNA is TGTGCCAGTAGCCCGGACAGTAGCAATCAGCCCCAGCATTTT. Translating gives CASSPDSSNQPQHF.

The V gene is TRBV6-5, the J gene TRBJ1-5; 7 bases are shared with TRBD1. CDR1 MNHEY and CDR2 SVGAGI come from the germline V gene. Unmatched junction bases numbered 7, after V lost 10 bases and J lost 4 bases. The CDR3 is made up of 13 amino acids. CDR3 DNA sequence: TGTGCCACTACAGGGGTAAGGAATCAGCCCCAGCATTTT. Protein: CATTGVRNQPQHF.

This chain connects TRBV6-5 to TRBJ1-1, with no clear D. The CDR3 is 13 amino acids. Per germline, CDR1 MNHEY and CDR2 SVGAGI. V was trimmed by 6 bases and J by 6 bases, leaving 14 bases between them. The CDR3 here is CASRSFVGAEAFF. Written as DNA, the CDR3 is TGTGCCAGCAGATCTTTTGTGGGAGCTGAAGCTTTCTTT.

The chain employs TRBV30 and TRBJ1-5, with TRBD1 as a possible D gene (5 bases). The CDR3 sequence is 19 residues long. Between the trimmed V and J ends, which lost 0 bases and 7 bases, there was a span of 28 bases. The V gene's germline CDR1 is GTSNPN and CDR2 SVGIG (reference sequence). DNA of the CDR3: TGTGCCTGGAGTGTAGGGACTAACCGGGTGGGGGTGGAAGGACAGCCCCAGCATTTT. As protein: CAWSVGTNRVGVEGQPQHF.

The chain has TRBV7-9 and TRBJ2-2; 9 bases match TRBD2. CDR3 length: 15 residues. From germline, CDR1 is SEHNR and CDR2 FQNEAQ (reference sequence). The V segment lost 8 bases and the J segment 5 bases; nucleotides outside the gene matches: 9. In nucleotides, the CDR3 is TGTGCCAGCGCCACGCGGGGGGGCCGAACCGGGGAGCTGTTTTTT. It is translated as CASATRGGRTGELFF.